Listed below are T cell receptor beta chains from one sample, sequenced in a study of Ad26.COV2.S vaccination and SARS-CoV-2 variants. TCRdb keeps only in-frame clones here, not all; method: immunoSEQ multiplex PCR. Here the sample spans a few hundred thousand clones, roughly 88% being singletons. Sequenced material: peripheral blood, taken in a trial of Ad26.COV2.S vaccine versus placebo. These receptors were obtained from a person between 18 and 60 years old who received the Ad26.COV2.S COVID-19 vaccine or a placebo. CDR3s include the opening cysteine and the closing phenylalanine or tryptophan. The D gene is left open where the match is weak.

D	V	J	CDR3	DNA
TRBD1	TRBV18	TRBJ1-5	CASSPSLTGGSFNQPQHF	TGTGCCAGCTCACCGTCATTAACAGGGGGCTCCTTCAATCAGCCCCAGCATTTT
TRBD2	TRBV11-3	TRBJ2-1	CASSDGLAEVYNEQFF	TGTGCCAGCAGCGACGGACTAGCGGAGGTTTACAATGAGCAGTTCTTC
TRBD2	TRBV19	TRBJ2-7	CASSISSGRDPYEQYF	TGTGCCAGTAGTATCTCTAGCGGGAGGGACCCCTACGAGCAGTACTTC
-	TRBV19	TRBJ2-1	CASSKTGASYNEQFF	TGTGCCAGTAGTAAGACAGGCGCCTCCTACAATGAGCAGTTCTTC
TRBD2	TRBV5-6	TRBJ2-5	CASSAGTSGRGIETQYF	TGTGCCAGCAGCGCCGGGACTAGCGGGAGGGGGATTGAGACCCAGTACTTC
-	TRBV12-3/TRBV12-4	TRBJ2-7	CASSSWTAEQYF	TGTGCCAGCAGTTCCTGGACTGCCGAGCAGTACTTC
-	TRBV18	TRBJ1-1	CASSPQRTQPNTEAFF	TGTGCCAGCTCACCACAACGGACACAGCCGAACACTGAAGCTTTCTTT
TRBD2	TRBV28	TRBJ2-1	CASSPRTSGIDNEQFF	TGTGCCAGCAGTCCTAGGACTAGCGGGATCGACAATGAGCAGTTCTTC
TRBD2	TRBV27	TRBJ2-7	CASSLGLAGVRGHEQYF	TGTGCCAGCAGTTTGGGACTAGCGGGAGTTCGGGGCCACGAGCAGTACTTC
TRBD2	TRBV27	TRBJ2-2	CASSAGLAGVDGELFF	TGTGCCAGTTCGGCCGGGCTAGCGGGAGTCGACGGGGAGCTGTTTTTT
TRBD2	TRBV7-2	TRBJ2-7	CASSLRLAGLPDEQYF	TGTGCCAGCAGCTTACGACTAGCCGGTCTCCCCGACGAGCAGTACTTC
-	TRBV7-9	TRBJ2-5	CASRAGGETQYF	TGTGCCAGCCGAGCTGGGGGAGAGACCCAGTACTTC
-	TRBV14	TRBJ1-2	CASSQGTAFNYGYTF	TGTGCCAGCAGCCAAGGGACAGCATTTAACTATGGCTACACCTTC
-	TRBV2	TRBJ2-7	CASRNGFTYEQYF	TGTGCCAGCAGGAACGGGTTCACCTACGAGCAGTACTTC
-	TRBV21-1	TRBJ2-3	CASSPTGPSTDTQYF	TGTGCCAGCAGCCCGACAGGGCCAAGCACAGATACGCAGTATTTT
-	TRBV12-3/TRBV12-4	TRBJ1-5	CASTEHSNQPQHF	TGTGCCAGCACGGAGCACAGCAATCAGCCCCAGCATTTT
-	TRBV21-1	TRBJ2-4	CASSTNHGTSGRAWHIQYF	TGTGCCAGCAGTACTAACCATGGGACTAGCGGGAGGGCCTGGCACATTCAGTACTTC
-	TRBV5-1	TRBJ1-6	CASSLAGANSPLHF	TGCGCCAGCAGCTTGGCGGGGGCCAACTCACCCCTCCACTTT
-	TRBV13	TRBJ2-2	CASSLGGNTGELFF	TGTGCCAGCAGCTTGGGAGGGAACACCGGGGAGCTGTTTTTT
TRBD1	TRBV28	TRBJ2-4	CASSQQGIAKNIQYF	TGTGCCAGCAGTCAACAGGGGATCGCCAAAAACATTCAGTACTTC